These 22 T cell receptor beta chains were sequenced from one sample in a study of blood T cell repertoires in COVID-19. Generated by immunoSEQ multiplex PCR, the TCRdb table keeps only in-frame clones and is missing some. The sample lists over 85,000 clones; just under 85% were seen once. Sequenced: peripheral blood. The receptors come from a man aged 45-60 years with acute or convalescent COVID-19.

The chain couples TRBV18 to TRBJ1-6; D may be TRBD1 (5 bases). Trimming removed 4 bases from V and 7 bases from J, with 11 bases in between. CDR3 length: 14 residues. The germline V gene has CDR1 KGHSH and CDR2 LQKENI. CDR3 nucleotide sequence: TGTGCCAGCTCACGTGACAGCATCAATTCACCCCTCCACTTT. The encoded protein is CASSRDSINSPLHF.

The chain has TRBV14 and TRBJ1-4; D is perhaps TRBD1 (5 bases). Trimming took off 4 bases at V and 9 bases at J, with 18 bases between the two ends. Germline CDR1 and CDR2: SGHDN and FVKESK. This CDR3 comprises 15 residues. CDR3 coding DNA: TGTGCCAGCAGCCCGGGACTCGACGAGGGACAAAAACTGTTTTTT. The encoded protein is CASSPGLDEGQKLFF. Based on the CDR3 plus reference TRBV14 and TRBJ1-4, the full variable domain is EAGVTQFPSHSVIEKGQTVTLRCDPISGHDNLYWYRRVMGKEIKFLLHFVKESKQDESGMPNNRFLAERTGGTYSTLKVQPAELEDSGVYFCASSPGLDEGQKLFFGSGTQLSVL.

The chain carries TRBV4-3 and TRBJ2-2; TRBD2 is a possible D gene (6 bases). Looked up from germline, CDR1 is LGHNA and CDR2 is YSLEER. Trimming left V 1 base short and J 3 bases short, with 12 bases between. The CDR3 has 16 amino acids. CDR3 loop: CASSQGAGLDTGELFF. The CDR3 region has the DNA TGCGCCAGCAGCCAAGGTGCGGGGCTTGACACCGGGGAGCTGTTTTTT.

The chain recombines TRBV10-2 with TRBJ2-7; 8 nucleotides agree with TRBD1. In germline, CDR1 is WSHSY, CDR2 SAAADI. V dropped 4 bases and J dropped 3; count of bases not matched to a gene: 5. CDR3 length equals 14 residues. The CDR3 here is CASSGFGQGYEQYF. The CDR3 DNA sequence: TGCGCCAGCAGTGGGTTTGGACAGGGCTACGAGCAGTACTTC.

The chain joins TRBV5-1 to TRBJ1-1; D is unclear. Germline CDR1 is SGHRS and CDR2 is YFSETQ. V was trimmed by 4 bases and J by 7 bases, leaving 11 bases between them. The CDR3 runs to 12 residues. The CDR3 DNA follows: TGCGCCAGCAGCCAAACAGAGAATGAAGCTTTCTTT. It is translated as CASSQTENEAFF.

The CDR3 sequence is CASSYGQSGYNSPLHF. The CDR3 bases are TGTGCCAGCAGTTACGGACAGTCAGGATATAATTCACCCCTCCACTTT. This chain joins TRBV6-6 and TRBJ1-6; the D gene is possibly TRBD1 (6 bases). V was shortened by 2 bases and J by 4 bases, with 12 bases between the two germline ends. CDR1 and CDR2 from the germline V gene are MNHNY and SVGAGI (reference sequence). This CDR3 is 16 amino acids long.

The J gene is TRBJ2-7, the V gene TRBV9, with 9 bases fitting TRBD1. CDR1 and CDR2 from the germline V gene are SGDLS and YYNGEE. Germline trimming cut 2 bases from V and 9 bases from J; bases unmatched to any gene: 9. CDR3 length: 14 amino acids. The CDR3 region has the DNA TGTGCCAGCAGCGTTGGGACAGGGTGGCAGGTGCAGTACTTC. Protein: CASSVGTGWQVQYF.

The CDR3: CSASLGESNQPQHF. The CDR3 nucleotides read TGCAGTGCTAGTTTGGGAGAGAGCAATCAGCCCCAGCATTTT. V gene TRBV20-1 combines with J gene TRBJ1-5; no clear D gene. Trimming removed 3 bases at V and 1 base at J, with 10 bases between. Per the germline V gene, CDR1 is DFQATT and CDR2 is SNEGSKA (reference sequence). The CDR3 has 14 residues.

The chain links TRBV18 to TRBJ1-2; TRBD1 agrees at 10 bases. The CDR3 extends over 15 amino acids. Trimming took 1 base from V and 6 from J; bases not matched to a gene: 5. Germline CDR1 and CDR2: KGHSH and LQKENI. For the CDR3, the DNA is TGTGCCAGCTCACCACGAGAGACAGGGGGCAATGGCTACACCTTC. This sequence encodes CASSPRETGGNGYTF.

As for this clone: The sample contains more than one DNA sequence encoding this CDR3. The V and J genes are TRBV28 and TRBJ1-1; D is unresolved. Looked up from germline, CDR1 is MDHEN and CDR2 is SYDVKM. The CDR3 covers 14 residues. Trimming pared 1 base from V and 1 base from J, leaving 7 bases between. This CDR3 is CASSLSQANTEAFF. The DNA of the CDR3 is TGTGCCAGCAGTTTATCTCAAGCGAACACTGAAGCTTTCTTT.

The chain recombines TRBV3-1 (or the pseudogene TRBV3-2) with TRBJ2-3; TRBD2 matches at 7 bases. From germline, CDR1 is LGHDT and CDR2 YNNKEL (reference sequence). This CDR3 contains 11 residues. CDR3 protein: CASGGTDTQYF. As DNA, the CDR3 is TGTGCGTCGGGGGGTACAGATACGCAGTATTTT.

This sequence joins TRBV5-1 and TRBJ1-4, with D possibly matching TRBD1 (5 bases). Germline V gives CDR1 SGHRS, CDR2 YFSETQ. The CDR3 covers 14 residues. Trimming removed 4 bases from V and 6 bases from J, with 13 bases in between. CDR3 protein: CASSRQGVDEKLFF. For the CDR3, the DNA is TGCGCCAGCAGCCGACAAGGGGTAGATGAAAAACTGTTTTTT. Using reference TRBV5-1 and TRBJ1-4 for the parts outside the CDR3, the full variable domain is KAGVTQTPRYLIKTRGQQVTLSCSPISGHRSVSWYQQTPGQGLQFLFEYFSETQRNKGNFPGRFSGRQFSNSRSEMNVSTLELGDSALYLCASSRQGVDEKLFFGSGTQLSVL.

This rearrangement joins TRBV6-6 to TRBJ2-5; a weak D match, TRBD1 (5 bases). The CDR3 has 17 amino acids. V was shortened by 5 bases and J by 3 bases, with 22 bases between the two germline ends. From germline, CDR1 is MNHNY and CDR2 SVGAGI (reference sequence). The CDR3 protein is CASSPVGSGSDKETQYF. Written as DNA, the CDR3 is TGTGCCAGCAGTCCTGTGGGATCAGGGTCCGATAAAGAGACCCAGTACTTC.

The table lists this clone with a count of one. The chain combines TRBV2 with TRBJ2-1; 7 bases line up with TRBD1. The V and J ends lost 7 bases and 9 bases, in that order; junction bases with no gene match: 6. Germline loops: CDR1 SNHLY, CDR2 FYNNEI. The CDR3 totals 12 residues. DNA for the CDR3: TGTGCCAGCACCCAGACAGGGCCTGAGCAGTTCTTC. Residues: CASTQTGPEQFF.

J is TRBJ1-1 and V is TRBV7-9; TRBD1 aligns across 7 bases. The CDR3 consists of 15 residues. CDR1 and CDR2 from the germline V gene are SEHNR and FQNEAQ (reference sequence). J gave up 1 base and V 6 bases, and 8 bases lay outside the gene matches. CDR3 residues: CASRAQGGSNTEAFF. The CDR3 region has the DNA TGTGCCAGCAGGGCTCAGGGGGGATCGAACACTGAAGCTTTCTTT.

The rearrangement uses TRBV7-2 and TRBJ2-2, with 8 bases identical to TRBD2. With V trimmed by 5 bases and J by 3 bases, 2 bases remained unmatched. This CDR3 is built from 14 residues. The V gene's germline CDR1 is SGHTA and CDR2 FQGNSA. CDR3 sequence: CASSPTSDTGELFF. DNA of the CDR3: TGTGCCAGCAGCCCGACTAGCGACACCGGGGAGCTGTTTTTT.

The rearrangement joins TRBV4-3 to TRBJ1-3; 7 bases line up with TRBD1. Germline lookup yields CDR1 LGHNA and CDR2 YSLEER. With V trimmed by 1 base and J by 4 bases, 4 bases remained unmatched. CDR3 length: 15 residues. Written as DNA, the CDR3 is TGCGCCAGCAGCCAAGGACAGGGCCCGGGAAACACCATATATTTT. It codes for CASSQGQGPGNTIYF.

V is TRBV6-1 and J is TRBJ1-2; D call uncertain. The CDR3 runs to 15 residues. Trimming took 3 bases from V and 2 from J, leaving 13 bases between them. The germline V gene has CDR1 MNHNS and CDR2 SASEGT. CDR3: CASSEAGGTNYGYTF. Written as DNA, the CDR3 is TGTGCCAGCAGTGAGGCCGGAGGAACCAACTATGGCTACACCTTC.

This clone was seen a few times. The gene calls are TRBV18 and TRBJ1-1; D unclear. Germline V CDR1 and CDR2: KGHSH, LQKENI. V was trimmed by 3 bases and J by 1 base, leaving 9 bases between them. The CDR3 is made up of 14 amino acids. In DNA form, the CDR3 reads TGTGCCAGCTCACCCGTCGACACGAACACTGAAGCTTTCTTT. Encoded protein: CASSPVDTNTEAFF.

This chain uses TRBV27 with TRBJ2-7; a weak D match, TRBD2 (5 bases). This CDR3 has 13 amino acids. Looked up from germline, CDR1 is MNHEY and CDR2 is SMNVEV (reference sequence). V gave up 9 bases and J gave up 1 base, with 13 bases separating them. In nucleotides, the CDR3 is TGTGCCAGTAGGGCGGGCACTTCCTACGAGCAGTACTTC. Translation gives CASRAGTSYEQYF.

The rearrangement joins TRBV6-5 to TRBJ2-7, with a weak D call TRBD1 (6 bases). The CDR3 spans 16 residues. Per germline, CDR1 MNHEY and CDR2 SVGAGI. With 0 bases removed from V and 0 bases from J, the gap between germline ends came to 12 bases. The CDR3 protein is CASSYSTGTLSYEQYF. The CDR3 nucleotides read TGTGCCAGCAGTTACTCGACAGGTACCCTCTCCTACGAGCAGTACTTC.

CDR3 region: CASSLAGGTDTQYF. The CDR3 DNA reads as TGTGCCAGCAGCTTGGCCGGGGGCACAGATACGCAGTATTTT. V and J are TRBV7-9 and TRBJ2-3; possibly TRBD2 for D (5 bases). Trimming took off 3 bases at V and 1 base at J, with 8 bases between the two ends. Germline values: CDR1 SEHNR, CDR2 FQNEAQ (reference sequence). The CDR3 consists of 14 residues.